This TCR beta chain was obtained from a study of T cells in Graves' hyperthyroidism and ophthalmopathy. This clonotype occurred many times. What it binds is not known. The investigators amplified TCR beta CDR3 regions from RNA transcripts. TCR CDR3 underwent first-round RT-PCR with the HTBI primer set. TCRdb redid the calling of the multiplex PCR reads with MiXCR, one entry per CDR3 protein. Among hundreds of thousands of distinct CDR3 sequences listed, 38% were seen once. Regarding the study as a whole: Appearing also in blood were most of the thyroid clonotypes expanded above 0.001.

In making diagnoses, clinical symptoms, serum thyroxine and TRAb, thyroid ultrasound and orbital computed tomography were all used. V was clipped by 5 bases and J by 4 bases; unmatched bases: 6. CDR1 is DFQATT, CDR2 SNEGSKA, per germline (reference sequence). The CDR3 extends over 14 amino acids. The source of this sequence is a man between 18 and 35 years old with Graves' hyperthyroidism. Sequenced input: blood. V is TRBV20-1 and J is TRBJ1-1, with 11 positions matching TRBD1. CDR3 DNA: TGCAGTGCTCGGACAGGGGGCGAAGGCACTGAAGCTTTCTTT. This sequence encodes CSARTGGEGTEAFF.